Listed here are 21 T cell receptor beta chains from one sample, sequenced in a study of blood T cells in healthy people across ages. Combining a sample-barcoded 5' primer with a J-beta primer mix, a second PCR ran for 7 to 11 cycles. TCRdb analysed the 5' RACE reads with MiXCR anew, one entry per CDR3 protein. In the table there are roughly 800,000 distinct CDR3 sequences, over 45% of which are singletons. Sample: blood. The receptors here all came from a man aged 25-45 years in good health.

CDR3 residues: CAISEGLSTDTQYF. CDR3 bases: TGTGCCATCAGTGAGGGACTATCCACAGATACGCAGTATTTT. This rearrangement joins TRBV10-3 to TRBJ2-3; D might be TRBD2 (6 bases). CDR1 is ENHRY and CDR2 is SYGVKD in the germline V gene. V was pared by 2 bases and J by 2 bases, with 8 bases between. The CDR3 consists of 14 residues.

This clonotype was recorded a few times. V and J are TRBV7-8 and TRBJ2-1; TRBD2 aligns across 10 bases. Germline lookup yields CDR1 SGHVS and CDR2 FQNEAQ. This CDR3 spans 19 amino acids. V shed 3 bases and J 4 bases; nucleotides not matched to a gene: 15. The chain's CDR3 is CASSFGRTSGLLAYNEQFF. The CDR3 nucleotides read TGTGCCAGCAGCTTTGGGCGGACTAGCGGACTCTTGGCGTACAATGAGCAGTTCTTC.

The J gene is TRBJ2-7, the V gene TRBV6-5; D is uncertain. V was cut by 0 bases and J by 3 bases, with 9 bases left in between. The CDR3 length is 14 residues. Germline CDR1 is MNHEY and CDR2 is SVGAGI. CDR3 nucleotide sequence: TGTGCCAGCAGTTACTCGAGTCGTCGCTACGAGCAGTACTTC. It yields the protein CASSYSSRRYEQYF.

This clonotype was detected a few times. The genes are TRBV6-5 and TRBJ2-1, with D possibly being TRBD1 or TRBD2 (5 bases each). Germline V gene lookup returns CDR1 MNHEY and CDR2 SVGAGI. The CDR3 runs to 15 residues. The V gene lost 5 bases and the J gene lost 4 bases, with 15 bases spanning the gap. The CDR3 DNA follows: TGTGCCAGCAGTCTCACCGGGACCCGGTACAATGAGCAGTTCTTC. This encodes CASSLTGTRYNEQFF.

The genes are TRBV20-1 and TRBJ2-3, with 9 bases matching TRBD2. The length of the CDR3 is 17 residues. The germline V gene has CDR1 DFQATT and CDR2 SNEGSKA (reference sequence). V lost 0 bases and J lost 2; bases outside the gene matches: 9. The CDR3 protein is CSARDRDSGRITDTQYF. Written as DNA, the CDR3 is TGCAGTGCTAGAGATCGTGATAGCGGGAGAATCACAGATACGCAGTATTTT.

This rearrangement joins TRBV27 to TRBJ1-4; D is possibly TRBD1 (6 bases). Trimming took 2 bases from V and 8 from J, leaving 12 bases between them. This CDR3 is built from 14 residues. Germline CDR1 and CDR2: MNHEY and SMNVEV (reference sequence). CDR3: CASSLGGAPEKLFF. CDR3 DNA: TGTGCCAGCAGTTTAGGGGGGGCTCCCGAAAAACTGTTTTTT.

The chain links TRBV20-1 to TRBJ2-7, with D tentatively TRBD1 or TRBD2 (5 bases each). Germline CDR1 is DFQATT and CDR2 is SNEGSKA (reference sequence). Trimming took 5 bases from V and 2 from J, leaving 16 bases between them. The CDR3 spans 14 residues. CDR3 in DNA: TGCAGTGCTGGGTTCGGGACGGGCGCCTACGAGCAGTACTTC. As protein: CSAGFGTGAYEQYF.

V is TRBV29-1 and J is TRBJ2-1, with unresolved D. The CDR3 extends over 14 amino acids. Germline CDR1 reads SQVTM; CDR2 reads ANQGSEA. V was clipped by 6 bases and J by 2 bases, with 14 bases between them. CDR3 sequence reads: CSVTAKNTYNEQFF. CDR3 sequence (DNA): TGCAGCGTCACCGCCAAGAACACCTACAATGAGCAGTTCTTC.

The V gene is TRBV12-3 or TRBV12-4, the J gene TRBJ2-5; 8 bases match TRBD2. Losses at the gene ends were 7 bases for V and 6 bases for J; bases not matched to a gene: 13. This CDR3 contains 15 residues. The CDR3 protein is CASNTGTSVFQTQYF. The CDR3 DNA reads as TGTGCCAGCAATACCGGGACTAGTGTTTTTCAGACCCAGTACTTC.

The rearrangement links TRBV5-1 to TRBJ2-4; no reliable D call. The J call is doubtful: the DNA matches TRBJ2-7 better. Germline lookup yields CDR1 SGHRS and CDR2 YFSETQ. The CDR3 contains 15 residues. CDR3 amino acids: CASSLDPDLSYEQYF. CDR3 nucleotide sequence: TGCGCCAGCAGCTTGGACCCAGACCTCTCCTACGAGCAGTACTTC.

The gene calls are TRBV20-1 and TRBJ2-7; D gene uncertain. Between the trimmed V and J ends, which lost 7 bases and 0 bases, there was a span of 16 bases. The CDR3 has 14 residues. Germline V lookup: CDR1 DFQATT, CDR2 SNEGSKA (reference sequence). Here the CDR3 reads CSVKSASGSYEQYF. For the CDR3, the DNA is TGCAGTGTTAAGAGTGCCAGTGGCTCCTACGAGCAGTACTTC.

This clonotype was seen many times. This chain links TRBV28 with TRBJ2-7, with 8 positions matching TRBD1. CDR1 is MDHEN, CDR2 SYDVKM, per germline. Trimming removed 1 base from V and 7 bases from J; junction bases left unmatched: 6. This CDR3 contains 14 residues. CDR3 DNA: TGTGCCAGCAGTTTATCCCAACAGGGGGGAGAGCAGTACTTC. Translation gives CASSLSQQGGEQYF. The whole variable domain, filled in from reference TRBV28 and TRBJ2-7, reads DVKVTQSSRYLVKRTGEKVFLECVQDMDHENMFWYRQDPGLGLRLIYFSYDVKMKEKGDIPEGYSVSREKKERFSLILESASTNQTSMYLCASSLSQQGGEQYFGPGTRLTVT.

The chain has TRBV5-1 and TRBJ1-5; possible D gene TRBD1, 6 bases. CDR1 SGHRS and CDR2 YFSETQ come from the germline V gene. The CDR3 loop spans 14 amino acids. The V end was cut by 5 bases, the J end by 4 bases, with 13 bases between. This CDR3 is CASRQGGPNQPQHF. The CDR3, as DNA: TGCGCCAGCAGGCAAGGGGGACCGAATCAGCCCCAGCATTTT.

The rearrangement joins TRBV5-1 to TRBJ2-6, with a possible D match to TRBD2 (6 bases). The CDR3 has 15 amino acids. With 10 bases removed from V and 0 bases from J, the gap between germline ends came to 14 bases. The germline CDR1 and CDR2 sequences are SGHRS and YFSETQ. The DNA for the CDR3 is TGCGCCTGCTCGACTAGGCCCTCTGGGGCCAACGTCCTGACTTTC. Its protein is CACSTRPSGANVLTF.

This clonotype showed up just a few times. The chain is built from TRBV4-2 and TRBJ2-5, with 7 bases aligning to TRBD1. Germline loops: CDR1 LGHNA, CDR2 YNFKEQ. This CDR3 has 15 amino acids. Germline trimming cut 3 bases from V and 5 bases from J; bases unmatched to any gene: 9. Here the CDR3 reads CASSQSGATGETQYF. For the CDR3, the DNA is TGTGCCAGCAGCCAGTCCGGGGCGACAGGGGAGACCCAGTACTTC.

The chain couples TRBV27 to TRBJ2-1; 14 bases align to TRBD2. Germline V gene sequence: CDR1 MNHEY, CDR2 SMNVEV (reference sequence). The J segment lost 10 bases and the V segment lost 3 bases, leaving 11 bases of the junction unmatched. This CDR3 is 17 amino acids long. In DNA form, the CDR3 reads TGTGCCAGCAGTTTCAATACCGGGACTAGCGGGGGTCGGGAGCAGTTCTTC. This translates into CASSFNTGTSGGREQFF.

This sequence joins TRBV30 and TRBJ2-5; D is possibly TRBD2 (6 bases). The V gene's germline CDR1 is GTSNPN and CDR2 SVGIG (reference sequence). Trimming shortened V by 4 bases and J by 2 bases, and 8 bases separated the two germline ends. The CDR3 consists of 12 residues. The chain's CDR3 is CAWTGTQETQYF. The CDR3 coding sequence is TGTGCCTGGACAGGGACTCAAGAGACCCAGTACTTC.

The J gene is TRBJ1-6, the V gene TRBV5-1; D may be TRBD1 (6 bases). V shed 4 bases and J shed 0 bases, with 11 bases lying between them. Germline CDR1 SGHRS, CDR2 YFSETQ. This CDR3 has 16 amino acids. The CDR3: CASSPTGSSYNSPLHF. Written as DNA, the CDR3 is TGCGCCAGCAGCCCTACAGGGAGCTCCTATAATTCACCCCTCCACTTT.

In its sample, this clonotype was seen a few times. The chain links TRBV7-8 to TRBJ2-5; TRBD1 matches at 7 bases. Germline lookup yields CDR1 SGHVS and CDR2 FQNEAQ. The length of the CDR3 is 14 residues. J was trimmed by 3 bases and V by 5 bases; bases with no gene match: 6. The DNA of the CDR3 is TGTGCCAGCAGCCAAAGGGACAGAGAAGAGACCCAGTACTTC. This codes for CASSQRDREETQYF.

This clonotype was seen a handful of times. The gene calls are TRBV20-1 and TRBJ2-5; unclear D gene. V gave up 2 bases and J gave up 5 bases, with 12 bases separating them. Germline V gene lookup returns CDR1 DFQATT and CDR2 SNEGSKA (reference sequence). This CDR3 comprises 13 residues. The CDR3 protein is CSARHVSQETQYF. CDR3 coding DNA: TGCAGTGCTAGACACGTTTCCCAGGAGACCCAGTACTTC.

The gene calls are TRBV12-3 or TRBV12-4 and TRBJ1-2; D is unresolved. The V end lost 6 bases, the J end lost 5 bases, and 10 bases lay between the germline ends. This CDR3 region has 12 residues. The CDR3 loop reads CASRSGLYGYTF. As DNA, the CDR3 is TGTGCCAGCAGATCCGGGCTGTATGGCTACACCTTC.